This T cell receptor beta chain emerged from a study of T cell responses to AZD1222 COVID-19 vaccine. Second doses at about 4 or about 12 weeks were pooled. V was pared by 0 bases and J by 3 bases, with 4 bases of the junction left unmatched. In germline, CDR1 is ENHRY, CDR2 SYGVKD. This CDR3 comprises 15 residues. Sequenced by immunoSEQ multiplex PCR; TCRdb stores in-frame clones only, minus some. The sample lists about 56,000 clones; 75% to 90% were seen once. Sequenced here: peripheral blood, sampled 28 days after the second AZD1222 dose. This TCR was sampled from an adult who received the AZD1222 COVID-19 vaccine. The V gene is TRBV10-3, the J gene TRBJ1-2, with 7 positions matching TRBD1. CDR3 DNA sequence: TGTGCCATCAGTGAGTCGACAGGGTACGACTATGGCTACACCTTC. Translated, it gives CAISESTGYDYGYTF.